The 17 T cell receptor beta chains below all came from one sample that was sequenced in a study of blood T cell repertoires in COVID-19. The table came from immunoSEQ multiplex PCR; TCRdb's copy has only in-frame clones and leaves some out. The sample has 70,000 or so clones, 65% to 90% seen once. The sample consisted of peripheral blood. The receptors originated from a woman aged 55-70 years with acute or convalescent COVID-19.

The chain uses TRBV27 and TRBJ1-2, with D possibly matching TRBD1 (5 bases). Germline values: CDR1 MNHEY, CDR2 SMNVEV (reference sequence). The V gene lost 6 bases and the J gene lost 8 bases, with 25 bases spanning the gap. The length of the CDR3 is 16 residues. CDR3 protein: CASRPLGSGGIVGYTF. CDR3 coding DNA: TGTGCCAGCAGGCCACTGGGGTCGGGGGGTATAGTGGGCTACACCTTC.

The chain carries TRBV4-2 and TRBJ2-7; 14 nucleotides align to TRBD2. J was trimmed by 3 bases and V by 0 bases; bases with no gene match: 1. This CDR3 is built from 16 residues. Germline V gene lookup returns CDR1 LGHNA and CDR2 YNFKEQ. CDR3 coding DNA: TGTGCCAGCAGCCAAGATGGGACTAGCGGGGGCTACGAGCAGTACTTC. Translated: CASSQDGTSGGYEQYF.

This clone turned up a few times. The chain combines TRBV15 with TRBJ1-1, with unresolved D. The CDR3 spans 14 residues. The ends were cut back, 0 bases at V and 1 base at J, with 6 bases in the middle. Germline lookup yields CDR1 LNHNV and CDR2 YYDKDF (reference sequence). This CDR3 reads CATSRDRWNTEAFF. In nucleotides, the CDR3 is TGTGCCACCAGCAGAGATCGGTGGAACACTGAAGCTTTCTTT.

CDR3 amino acids: CASMPDRGRQPQHF. In nucleotides, the CDR3 is TGTGCCAGCATGCCTGACAGGGGCCGTCAGCCCCAGCATTTT. The chain links TRBV2 to TRBJ1-5, with TRBD1 matching over 8 bases. V was clipped by 7 bases and J by 6 bases; unmatched bases: 8. This CDR3 is 14 amino acids long. Germline V gives CDR1 SNHLY, CDR2 FYNNEI.

The chain is built from TRBV7-2 and TRBJ1-2, with D unclear. Germline CDR1 SGHTA, CDR2 FQGNSA. This CDR3 contains 15 residues. V shed 1 base and J shed 0 bases, with 9 bases lying between them. The CDR3, as DNA: TGTGCCAGCAGCTTAGGAGGGATAGCTAACTATGGCTACACCTTC. Its protein product is CASSLGGIANYGYTF.

The chain has TRBV5-1 and TRBJ1-4; TRBD1 aligns across 8 bases. CDR1 and CDR2 (germline): SGHRS, YFSETQ. Trimming at V came to 4 bases and at J to 7 bases, leaving 6 bases not matched to a gene. This CDR3 spans 14 amino acids. The CDR3 DNA follows: TGCGCCAGCAGCCTGACAGGGGCCCCTGAAAAACTGTTTTTT. It yields the protein CASSLTGAPEKLFF.

The genes are TRBV6-5 and TRBJ1-2; the D gene is possibly TRBD1 (6 bases). CDR3 length equals 13 residues. Trimming removed 6 bases at V and 6 bases at J, with 14 bases between. CDR1 MNHEY and CDR2 SVGAGI come from the germline V gene. The CDR3 nucleotides read TGTGCCAGCAGGACACAGGGAGCAAATGGCTACACCTTC. Protein sequence: CASRTQGANGYTF.

This chain uses TRBV9 with TRBJ2-3; D ambiguous. Germline CDR1 and CDR2: SGDLS and YYNGEE. Deletions cut 0 bases from V and 6 bases from J, with 5 bases between. The CDR3 is 12 residues long. This CDR3 reads CASSVGSDTQYF. The CDR3 DNA is TGTGCCAGCAGCGTAGGTTCGGATACGCAGTATTTT.

This clone has a handful of counts. CDR3 amino acids: CASRLQGPYGYTF. The DNA for the CDR3 is TGTGCCAGCAGACTGCAGGGTCCCTATGGCTACACCTTC. V is TRBV6-5 and J is TRBJ1-2, with a possible D match to TRBD1 (5 bases). Germline values: CDR1 MNHEY, CDR2 SVGAGI. This CDR3 is 13 amino acids long. V lost 6 bases and J 4 bases, leaving 12 bases between the germline ends.

The chain uses TRBV13 and TRBJ1-2, with 7 bases matching TRBD1. This CDR3 has 15 residues. After removal of 4 bases from V and 4 bases from J, the junction contained 9 bases not matched to a gene. CDR1 and CDR2 from the germline V gene are PRHDT and FYEKMQ (reference sequence). The CDR3 region has the DNA TGTGCCAGCAGCTCGAACAGGGGTCCCCCCTATGGCTACACCTTC. Its translation is CASSSNRGPPYGYTF.

The chain couples TRBV15 to TRBJ1-5, with TRBD1 matching over 8 bases. Germline V CDR1 and CDR2: LNHNV, YYDKDF (reference sequence). J was trimmed by 7 bases and V by 0 bases; bases with no gene match: 5. The CDR3 sequence is 15 residues long. CDR3 nucleotides: TGTGCCACCAGCAGAGAGACAGGGGCTGAACAGCCCCAGCATTTT. Encoded protein: CATSRETGAEQPQHF. The full variable domain, completed using reference TRBV15 and TRBJ1-5, is DAMVIQNPRYQVTQFGKPVTLSCSQTLNHNVMYWYQQKSSQAPKLLFHYYDKDFNNEADTPDNFQSRRPNTSFCFLDIRSPGLGDTAMYLCATSRETGAEQPQHFGDGTRLSIL.

This rearrangement joins TRBV19 to TRBJ2-1, with 8 bases that match TRBD1. The CDR3 spans 14 residues. V was pared by 8 bases and J by 6 bases, with 9 bases of the junction left unmatched. CDR1 is LNHDA, CDR2 SQIVND, per germline (reference sequence). The CDR3 nucleotides read TGTGCCAGTTCCACGCGGACAGGGCCCAATGAGCAGTTCTTC. Its protein is CASSTRTGPNEQFF.

The rearrangement links TRBV7-9 to TRBJ2-3; TRBD1 aligns across 8 bases. Germline V gene data show CDR1 as SEHNR and CDR2 as FQNEAQ (reference sequence). Unmatched junction bases numbered 5, after V lost 5 bases and J lost 1 base. CDR3 length: 15 residues. For the CDR3, the DNA is TGTGCCAGCAGCCTCCGGACAGGGCGCACAGATACGCAGTATTTT. It yields the protein CASSLRTGRTDTQYF.

Note on this clone: In the same sample, other DNA sequences code for this CDR3. The chain combines TRBV14 with TRBJ1-2, with 9 bases fitting TRBD1. Per the germline V gene, CDR1 is SGHDN and CDR2 is FVKESK. After removal of 4 bases from V and 6 bases from J, the junction contained 3 bases not matched to a gene. CDR3 length: 13 amino acids. DNA of the CDR3: TGTGCCAGCAGCCCCCGGACAGGGGATGGCTACACCTTC. As protein: CASSPRTGDGYTF.

Here the CDR3 reads CASSPGQGRSTGELFF. The CDR3 bases are TGTGCCAGCAGCCCTGGACAGGGAAGGAGCACCGGGGAGCTGTTTTTT. The V gene is TRBV6-6, the J gene TRBJ2-2; 8 nucleotides agree with TRBD1. The CDR3 contains 16 residues. Germline-derived CDR1 and CDR2 are MNHNY and SVGAGI (reference sequence). The junction had 10 bases not matched to a gene; V was cut back by 6 bases and J by 4 bases.

The rearrangement uses TRBV5-1 and TRBJ2-3; D remains unclear. This CDR3 is 12 amino acids long. The germline V and J ends were trimmed by 4 bases and 4 bases, with 7 bases remaining between them. The germline V gene has CDR1 SGHRS and CDR2 YFSETQ. CDR3 DNA sequence: TGCGCCAGCAGCGCCCCAGCAGATACGCAGTATTTT. Amino acids: CASSAPADTQYF.

The chain has TRBV10-3 and TRBJ1-1; weak D call: TRBD1 (5 bases). The V end lost 11 bases, the J end lost 8 bases, and 12 bases lay between the germline ends. Per germline, CDR1 ENHRY and CDR2 SYGVKD. This CDR3 comprises 10 residues. CDR3 sequence reads: CALAPGEAFF. Here the CDR3 DNA reads TGTGCCCTCGCCCCAGGGGAAGCTTTCTTT.